The T cell receptor (beta chain) described here comes from a study of T cell repertoires in ileal Crohn's disease. Whole-study context: Approximately 35% were active smokers at surgery; median disease duration was roughly 8 years. All patients had surgery for stricturing (around 60%) or penetrating (around 39%) disease.

Study-wide points: High-frequency clones were more common in sorted CD8 than CD4 cells.

Eligibility required adulthood, ileal or ileocolonic Crohn's disease and indicated ileocolonic resection. Germline CDR1 and CDR2: LNHNV and YYDKDF (reference sequence). The germline V and J ends were trimmed by 7 bases and 0 bases, with 13 bases remaining between them. There are 15 residues in the CDR3. Of note for this clone: Its specificity is not known.

The method was immunoSEQ multiplex PCR; TCRdb's version includes in-frame clones alone and lacks a portion of them. This table holds about 7,900 clones, just over 75% found once. The sequenced sample was ileal tissue. The TCR was taken from an adult with Crohn's disease. V gene TRBV15 combines with J gene TRBJ1-5; weak D call: TRBD1 (5 bases). DNA of the CDR3: TGTGCCACCAAGTGGGGGGGTAATAGCAATCAGCCCCAGCATTTT. Translation gives CATKWGGNSNQPQHF.